Below are 26 T cell receptor beta chains sequenced from a single sample in a study of blood T cell repertoires in COVID-19. The protocol was immunoSEQ multiplex PCR, while the TCRdb copy is restricted to in-frame clones and leaves out a portion. The data contain a few hundred thousand clones, 80% to 85% of them seen just once; the ten biggest clones take up about 15%. Sequenced sample: peripheral blood. These receptors were collected from a person aged 70 to 85 with COVID-19, enrolled during active disease.

This clone was recorded only once. V gene TRBV15 combines with J gene TRBJ1-3; weak D call: TRBD1 (6 bases). Deletions cut 6 bases from V and 0 bases from J, with 12 bases between. Per the germline V gene, CDR1 is LNHNV and CDR2 is YYDKDF (reference sequence). This CDR3 has 15 amino acids. For the CDR3, the DNA is TGTGCCACCAGAGACGACAGGAGCTCTGGAAACACCATATATTTT. Translating gives CATRDDRSSGNTIYF. Looking up the rest from reference TRBV15 and TRBJ1-3 gives the full variable domain: DAMVIQNPRYQVTQFGKPVTLSCSQTLNHNVMYWYQQKSSQAPKLLFHYYDKDFNNEADTPDNFQSRRPNTSFCFLDIRSPGLGDTAMYLCATRDDRSSGNTIYFGEGSWLTVV.

This chain links TRBV21-1 with TRBJ2-7; TRBD2, the D gene given by the table, was not confirmed from the DNA. TRBV21-1 is noted as a pseudogene. The CDR3 runs to 16 residues. DNA of the CDR3: TGTGCCAGCAGCAAAGTTCCTAGCGGGAGACAGGTCGAGCAGTACTTC. This translates into CASSKVPSGRQVEQYF.

The DNA of the CDR3 is TGTGCCAGCAGTGTAAATAGCGGAGGGGCCGGGGAGCTGTTTTTT. It is translated as CASSVNSGGAGELFF. The rearrangement uses TRBV6-4 and TRBJ2-2; possibly TRBD2 for D (6 bases). CDR3 length: 15 amino acids. V was trimmed by 4 bases and J by 6 bases, leaving 15 bases between them. Germline V gene lookup returns CDR1 MRHNA and CDR2 SNTAGT.

This sequence joins TRBV6-1 and TRBJ2-1, with 10 bases fitting TRBD2. Per the germline V gene, CDR1 is MNHNS and CDR2 is SASEGT. Trimming cost V 2 bases and J 9 bases; bases outside gene matches: 7. This CDR3 comprises 15 residues. CDR3 sequence reads: CASSERLAGVSEQFF. In nucleotides, the CDR3 is TGTGCCAGCAGTGAAAGGCTAGCGGGAGTGAGTGAGCAGTTCTTC.

The chain couples TRBV19 to TRBJ1-1; D is unclear. V lost 1 base to trimming and J lost 6 bases, with 12 bases between them. Germline V CDR1 and CDR2: LNHDA, SQIVND (reference sequence). The CDR3 loop spans 14 amino acids. The CDR3, as DNA: TGTGCCAGTAGTATAGGTGGTACTAGACCTGAAGCTTTCTTT. This codes for CASSIGGTRPEAFF. Together with reference TRBV19 and TRBJ1-1, the CDR3 gives the full variable domain: DGGITQSPKYLFRKEGQNVTLSCEQNLNHDAMYWYRQDPGQGLRLIYYSQIVNDFQKGDIAEGYSVSREKKESFPLTVTSAQKNPTAFYLCASSIGGTRPEAFFGQGTRLTVV.

The rearrangement uses TRBV4-1 and TRBJ2-2, with a possible D match to TRBD1 (8 bases). Trimming pared 2 bases from V and 2 bases from J, leaving 21 bases between. CDR3 length: 19 residues. The germline gives CDR1 MGHRA, CDR2 YSYEKL. DNA of the CDR3: TGCGCCAGCAGCCAATACTCCAGGGGGCTAGCGGTAAACACCGGGGAGCTGTTTTTT. This translates into CASSQYSRGLAVNTGELFF.

The chain employs TRBV30 and TRBJ2-7; 9 bases map to TRBD2. V was pared by 1 base and J by 5 bases, with 9 bases of the junction left unmatched. Germline V gene sequence: CDR1 GTSNPN, CDR2 SVGIG (reference sequence). CDR3 length: 15 residues. DNA for the CDR3: TGTGCCTGGAGTGCGCTTAGCGGGAGAATCAACGAGCAGTACTTC. Translation: CAWSALSGRINEQYF.

The J gene is TRBJ2-3, the V gene TRBV12-3 or TRBV12-4; D is perhaps TRBD1 (5 bases). V was pared by 6 bases and J by 5 bases, with 12 bases between. This CDR3 is built from 13 residues. The DNA for the CDR3 is TGTGCCAGCAGCCCCTTAAGGGGAGATACGCAGTATTTT. Protein product: CASSPLRGDTQYF.

CDR3 nucleotides: TGTGCCAGCAGCCAAACGCGGAGGGGTACTGAAGCTTTCTTT. Encoded protein: CASSQTRRGTEAFF. The gene calls are TRBV3-1 (or the pseudogene TRBV3-2) and TRBJ1-1, with D possibly matching TRBD1 (5 bases). The V gene lost 2 bases and the J gene lost 5 bases, with 12 bases spanning the gap. CDR3 size: 14 residues. The germline V gene encodes CDR1 LGHDT and CDR2 YNNKEL (reference sequence).

This rearrangement joins TRBV4-1 to TRBJ2-1; 10 bases match TRBD2. This CDR3 spans 20 amino acids. Per the germline V gene, CDR1 is MGHRA and CDR2 is YSYEKL. After removal of 0 bases from V and 7 bases from J, the junction contained 18 bases not matched to a gene. Here the CDR3 DNA reads TGCGCCAGCAGCCAAGACCCCCCAGCGGGAGGGCTATCTCCGGGGAATGAGCAGTTCTTC. Translating gives CASSQDPPAGGLSPGNEQFF.

The chain combines TRBV27 with TRBJ1-5; D gene uncertain. This CDR3 has 13 residues. Per the germline V gene, CDR1 is MNHEY and CDR2 is SMNVEV (reference sequence). Trimming took off 6 bases at V and 9 bases at J, with 15 bases between the two ends. CDR3 residues: CASSLQRSRPQHF. CDR3 DNA: TGTGCCAGCAGCCTACAGAGATCAAGGCCCCAGCATTTT.

This clone was observed once. This rearrangement joins TRBV7-2 to TRBJ1-1, with TRBD1 matching 11 bases. V lost 5 bases and J lost 5; bases outside the gene matches: 7. CDR1 and CDR2 from the germline V gene are SGHTA and FQGNSA. CDR3 length: 15 amino acids. CDR3 loop: CASSVSGQGGTEAFF. CDR3 nucleotide sequence: TGTGCCAGCAGCGTGTCGGGACAGGGGGGGACTGAAGCTTTCTTT.

The chain employs TRBV3-1 (or the pseudogene TRBV3-2) and TRBJ2-3; tentative D call: TRBD2 (6 bases). Trimming left V 1 base short and J 1 base short, with 6 bases between. Germline V gives CDR1 LGHDT, CDR2 YNNKEL (reference sequence). This CDR3 has 14 amino acids. CDR3 sequence reads: CASSQGGGTDTQYF. CDR3 coding DNA: TGTGCCAGCAGCCAAGGGGGGGGCACAGATACGCAGTATTTT.

The chain joins TRBV9 to TRBJ2-7; TRBD2 aligns across 9 bases. The germline V gene has CDR1 SGDLS and CDR2 YYNGEE. J gave up 5 bases and V 0 bases, and 3 bases lay outside the gene matches. The CDR3 is 14 amino acids. CDR3: CASSVVSSGDEQYF. The DNA of the CDR3 is TGTGCCAGCAGCGTAGTCTCTAGCGGGGACGAGCAGTACTTC.

The chain recombines TRBV6-2 or TRBV6-3 with TRBJ2-7, with TRBD2 matching 7 bases. Trimming at V came to 6 bases and at J to 5 bases, leaving 16 bases not matched to a gene. Germline V gives CDR1 MNHEY, CDR2 SVGEGT. The CDR3 is made up of 16 amino acids. The CDR3 region has the DNA TGTGCCAGCAGCCAGGAAGGGGACTACTCCAGCCACGAGCAGTACTTC. This encodes CASSQEGDYSSHEQYF.

The gene calls are TRBV6-5 and TRBJ1-4, with D hard to call. The germline V gene encodes CDR1 MNHEY and CDR2 SVGAGI. CDR3 length: 13 amino acids. V lost 6 bases, J lost 1 base, and 6 bases lay in between. DNA of the CDR3: TGTGCCAGCAGGCGAGGAACTAATGAAAAACTGTTTTTT. This gives the protein CASRRGTNEKLFF.

This chain's CDR3 is CATSRRQGPNTGELFF. The DNA for the CDR3 is TGTGCCACCAGCAGGAGACAGGGCCCGAACACCGGGGAGCTGTTTTTT. The genes are TRBV15 and TRBJ2-2; 7 positions match TRBD1. V lost 3 bases and J lost 0; bases outside the gene matches: 4. The CDR3 is 16 residues long. Germline values: CDR1 LNHNV, CDR2 YYDKDF (reference sequence).

The chain recombines TRBV19 with TRBJ1-1; perhaps TRBD1 as D (5 bases). There are 18 residues in the CDR3. CDR1 LNHDA and CDR2 SQIVND come from the germline V gene (reference sequence). V lost 0 bases and J lost 0, with 17 bases in between. The CDR3 here is CASSIDWAGLQMNTEAFF. CDR3 nucleotides: TGTGCCAGTAGTATAGACTGGGCAGGGCTTCAGATGAACACTGAAGCTTTCTTT. Using reference TRBV19 and TRBJ1-1 for the parts outside the CDR3, the full variable domain is DGGITQSPKYLFRKEGQNVTLSCEQNLNHDAMYWYRQDPGQGLRLIYYSQIVNDFQKGDIAEGYSVSREKKESFPLTVTSAQKNPTAFYLCASSIDWAGLQMNTEAFFGQGTRLTVV.

The CDR3 DNA follows: TGTGCCAGCAGCCCGACAGAGAACTATGGCTACACCTTC. Amino acid sequence: CASSPTENYGYTF. The chain has TRBV27 and TRBJ1-2, with a possible D match to TRBD1 (5 bases). The V end was cut by 6 bases, the J end by 2 bases, with 10 bases between. Germline CDR1 MNHEY, CDR2 SMNVEV (reference sequence). The CDR3 has 13 amino acids.

This chain connects TRBV6-1 to TRBJ1-1, with D maybe TRBD1 (5 bases). Per germline, CDR1 MNHNS and CDR2 SASEGT. The CDR3 contains 13 residues. V was pared by 3 bases and J by 5 bases, with 10 bases between. CDR3 bases: TGTGCCAGCAGTGACAGGGCGAATACTGAAGCTTTCTTT. Translating it yields CASSDRANTEAFF.

The chain employs TRBV5-6 and TRBJ2-7; the match to TRBD2 covers 8 bases. The CDR3 is 13 amino acids. CDR1 and CDR2 from the germline V gene are SGHDT and YYEEEE. J gave up 0 bases and V 7 bases, and 3 bases lay outside the gene matches. DNA for the CDR3: TGTGCCAGCTCCGGGGGGGGCTCCTACGAGCAGTACTTC. The encoded protein is CASSGGGSYEQYF.

Concerning this clone itself: Additional DNA sequences in this sample encode the identical CDR3. The chain employs TRBV3-1 (or the pseudogene TRBV3-2) and TRBJ1-5; D not certain. Germline V gene data show CDR1 as LGHDT and CDR2 as YNNKEL (reference sequence). The CDR3 runs 13 residues. The ends were cut back, 0 bases at V and 6 bases at J, with 6 bases in the middle. The CDR3 nucleotides read TGTGCCAGCAGCCAAGATCGAGGTCAGCCCCAGCATTTT. Amino acids: CASSQDRGQPQHF.

V is TRBV13 and J is TRBJ2-7; the match to TRBD1 covers 7 bases. Trimming removed 3 bases from V and 0 bases from J; junction bases left unmatched: 5. Germline V gene data show CDR1 as PRHDT and CDR2 as FYEKMQ (reference sequence). This CDR3 is built from 15 residues. The CDR3: CASSLGTASSYEQYF. The CDR3 bases are TGTGCCAGCAGCTTGGGGACAGCGAGCTCCTACGAGCAGTACTTC. Combining the CDR3 with reference TRBV13 and TRBJ2-7 gives the whole variable domain AAGVIQSPRHLIKEKRETATLKCYPIPRHDTVYWYQQGPGQDPQFLISFYEKMQSDKGSIPDRFSAQQFSDYHSELNMSSLELGDSALYFCASSLGTASSYEQYFGPGTRLTVT.

The chain couples TRBV6-2 or TRBV6-3 to TRBJ1-5; weak D call: TRBD1 (5 bases). From germline, CDR1 is MNHEY and CDR2 SVGEGT. Trimming took 4 bases from V and 3 from J, leaving 10 bases between them. The CDR3 runs 14 residues. CDR3 coding DNA: TGTGCCAGCAGTTGGGCAGGGTTCAATCAGCCCCAGCATTTT. Translated, it gives CASSWAGFNQPQHF.

This chain links TRBV5-1 with TRBJ1-1; D may be TRBD1 (6 bases). Per germline, CDR1 SGHRS and CDR2 YFSETQ. CDR3 length equals 14 residues. V lost 0 bases and J lost 1, with 7 bases in between. This CDR3 is CASSLGTENTEAFF. CDR3 nucleotides: TGCGCCAGCAGCTTGGGGACAGAGAACACTGAAGCTTTCTTT. The full variable domain, rest sourced from reference TRBV5-1 and TRBJ1-1, is KAGVTQTPRYLIKTRGQQVTLSCSPISGHRSVSWYQQTPGQGLQFLFEYFSETQRNKGNFPGRFSGRQFSNSRSEMNVSTLELGDSALYLCASSLGTENTEAFFGQGTRLTVV.

The J gene is TRBJ1-4, the V gene TRBV7-9; D is possibly TRBD1 (5 bases). The CDR3 contains 16 residues. The V gene lost 1 base and the J gene lost 7 bases, with 16 bases spanning the gap. CDR1 and CDR2 (germline): SEHNR, FQNEAQ (reference sequence). CDR3 DNA sequence: TGTGCCAGCAGCTTAGGGAACCACAGGTCTCTTGAAAAACTGTTTTTT. Its protein is CASSLGNHRSLEKLFF.